The 19 T cell receptor beta chains listed next were all sequenced from one sample in a study of T cell responses to AZD1222 COVID-19 vaccine. Sequencing used immunoSEQ multiplex PCR; TCRdb keeps in-frame clones, though not all of them. The table lists approximately 120,000 clones, 91% of them singletons. The sequences come from peripheral blood, collected on day 0 of AZD1222 vaccination. Receptors were obtained from an adult in good health.

The V call is TRBV6-5, the J call TRBJ2-7, with D unclear. Germline CDR1 and CDR2: MNHEY and SVGAGI. The CDR3 loop spans 11 amino acids. With 5 bases removed from V and 3 bases from J, the gap between germline ends came to 5 bases. The CDR3 loop is CASSSLYEQYF. Written as DNA, the CDR3 is TGTGCCAGCAGTAGCCTCTACGAGCAGTACTTC.

This chain uses TRBV3-1 (or the pseudogene TRBV3-2) with TRBJ1-5, with 7 positions matching TRBD1. The CDR3 has 17 amino acids. The V segment lost 1 base and the J segment 5 bases; nucleotides outside the gene matches: 11. Germline V CDR1 and CDR2: LGHDT, YNNKEL (reference sequence). For the CDR3, the DNA is TGTGCCAGCAGCCAAGCGGGAGGACAGGTCGGAGATCAGCCCCAGCATTTT. Its translation: CASSQAGGQVGDQPQHF.

The V gene is TRBV27, the J gene TRBJ2-3; 9 nucleotides agree with TRBD2. V shed 4 bases and J 6 bases; nucleotides not matched to a gene: 11. Germline CDR1 and CDR2: MNHEY and SMNVEV (reference sequence). CDR3 length equals 16 residues. The CDR3, as DNA: TGTGCCAGCAGTTGGTCTAGCGGGAATCGGTGGGATACGCAGTATTTT. It yields the protein CASSWSSGNRWDTQYF.

This clone was seen a handful of times. The rearrangement joins TRBV11-1 to TRBJ2-7; TRBD1 matches at 8 bases. The CDR3 is made up of 14 amino acids. Trimming at V came to 4 bases and at J to 3 bases, leaving 5 bases not matched to a gene. Germline loops: CDR1 SGHAT, CDR2 FQDESV (reference sequence). The CDR3 region has the DNA TGTGCCAGCAGCTACCAGGGGGCTGGCTACGAGCAGTACTTC. Translation: CASSYQGAGYEQYF.

The chain has TRBV19 and TRBJ2-6, with TRBD2 as a possible D gene (6 bases). Germline CDR1 and CDR2: LNHDA and SQIVND (reference sequence). The germline V and J ends were trimmed by 4 bases and 3 bases, with 13 bases remaining between them. The CDR3 length is 16 residues. The CDR3 region has the DNA TGTGCCAGTAGTAAAAGGAGGGTGGATGGGGCCAACGTCCTGACTTTC. Its translation: CASSKRRVDGANVLTF. The full variable domain, its missing parts supplied by reference TRBV19 and TRBJ2-6, is DGGITQSPKYLFRKEGQNVTLSCEQNLNHDAMYWYRQDPGQGLRLIYYSQIVNDFQKGDIAEGYSVSREKKESFPLTVTSAQKNPTAFYLCASSKRRVDGANVLTFGAGSRLTVL.

The V and J genes are TRBV5-4 and TRBJ2-2, with D unclear. Germline CDR1 SGHNT, CDR2 YYREEE (reference sequence). CDR3 length: 16 residues. Trimming removed 3 bases at V and 1 base at J, with 13 bases between. This CDR3 reads CASSSGSLVNTGELFF. In nucleotides, the CDR3 is TGTGCCAGCAGCTCCGGTTCCCTCGTGAACACCGGGGAGCTGTTTTTT.

This clone came up many times. This chain joins TRBV3-1 (or the pseudogene TRBV3-2) and TRBJ2-2; TRBD2 agrees at 10 bases. V trimming: 0 bases; J trimming: 4 bases; junction bases outside the gene matches: 5. The CDR3 spans 17 residues. Germline values: CDR1 LGHDT, CDR2 YNNKEL (reference sequence). CDR3 residues: CASSQDRAGGPTGELFF. The CDR3 nucleotides read TGTGCCAGCAGCCAAGATCGAGCGGGAGGGCCCACCGGGGAGCTGTTTTTT.

The chain recombines TRBV25-1 with TRBJ1-1; 8 positions agree with TRBD1. The CDR3 extends over 16 amino acids. Germline CDR1 and CDR2: MGHDK and SYGVNS. The V and J ends lost 6 bases and 0 bases, in that order; junction bases with no gene match: 9. The DNA of the CDR3 is TGTGCCAGCAGAACCCGGACAGGGCCTATGAACACTGAAGCTTTCTTT. The encoded protein is CASRTRTGPMNTEAFF.

On this clone: The sample contains more than one DNA sequence encoding this CDR3. This chain connects TRBV5-1 to TRBJ1-1; no definite D call. The CDR3 runs 14 residues. The V end lost 3 bases, the J end lost 1 base, and 10 bases lay between the germline ends. The germline gives CDR1 SGHRS, CDR2 YFSETQ. The DNA for the CDR3 is TGCGCCAGCAGCTCGGGATGGGGGAACACTGAAGCTTTCTTT. It specifies CASSSGWGNTEAFF.

V is TRBV4-3 and J is TRBJ2-1; no reliable D call. The CDR3 spans 17 residues. Trimming shortened V by 0 bases and J by 0 bases, and 12 bases separated the two germline ends. Germline-derived CDR1 and CDR2 are LGHNA and YSLEER. The CDR3 DNA follows: TGCGCCAGCAGCCAAGATACCCCCGGTCACTCCTACAATGAGCAGTTCTTC. It specifies CASSQDTPGHSYNEQFF.

The V call is TRBV27, the J call TRBJ2-1; 13 bases align to TRBD2. J was trimmed by 4 bases and V by 10 bases; bases with no gene match: 13. This CDR3 region has 17 residues. CDR1 and CDR2 from the germline V gene are MNHEY and SMNVEV (reference sequence). The CDR3: CATRTDSGLAGYNEQFF. CDR3 sequence (DNA): TGTGCCACGAGGACGGACTCGGGACTAGCGGGATACAATGAGCAGTTCTTC.

V gene TRBV2 combines with J gene TRBJ2-3; maybe TRBD2 (6 bases). CDR3 length: 14 amino acids. CDR1 and CDR2 (germline): SNHLY, FYNNEI. V lost 4 bases and J 6 bases, leaving 14 bases between the germline ends. Here the CDR3 reads CASSGVEGWDTQYF. CDR3 bases: TGTGCCAGCAGTGGGGTGGAGGGATGGGATACGCAGTATTTT.

The chain is built from TRBV10-2 and TRBJ1-5; weak D call: TRBD1 (5 bases). The CDR3 is made up of 14 amino acids. Trimming removed 3 bases at V and 4 bases at J, with 10 bases between. Germline-derived CDR1 and CDR2 are WSHSY and SAAADI. The CDR3 DNA is TGCGCCAGCAGTGAAGACAGCATGAATCAGCCCCAGCATTTT. Its translation: CASSEDSMNQPQHF.

The gene calls are TRBV6-6 and TRBJ1-3; possible D gene TRBD1, 5 bases. This CDR3 spans 15 amino acids. Deletions cut 1 base from V and 8 bases from J, with 15 bases between. CDR1 and CDR2 (germline): MNHNY, SVGAGI (reference sequence). CDR3 in amino acids: CASSYYQGSGDTIYF. The DNA of the CDR3 is TGTGCCAGCAGTTACTACCAGGGTTCCGGGGACACCATATATTTT.

The V call is TRBV5-1, the J call TRBJ2-7; possible D gene TRBD2, 5 bases. The CDR3 consists of 11 residues. Trimming shortened V by 6 bases and J by 4 bases, and 8 bases separated the two germline ends. Germline CDR1 and CDR2: SGHRS and YFSETQ. CDR3 sequence: CASTGGYEQYF. The CDR3 bases are TGCGCCAGCACGGGCGGGTACGAGCAGTACTTC.

V usage is TRBV11-2 and J usage is TRBJ2-5; tentatively, D is TRBD2 (5 bases). V was trimmed by 3 bases and J by 5 bases, leaving 13 bases between them. The CDR3 runs 14 residues. CDR1 and CDR2 (germline): SGHAT, FQNNGV. The CDR3 reads CASSFGLIGETQYF. The CDR3, as DNA: TGTGCCAGCAGCTTCGGACTTATCGGGGAGACCCAGTACTTC.

V and J are TRBV21-1 and TRBJ1-1; whether TRBD1, the table's D call, matches the DNA was not checked. TRBV21-1 corresponds to a pseudogene. CDR3 size: 17 residues. The CDR3 here is CASSKALHRTKVTEAFF. The CDR3 nucleotides read TGTGCCAGCAGCAAAGCCCTTCACAGGACGAAGGTCACTGAAGCTTTCTTT.

The gene calls are TRBV5-1 and TRBJ2-7; 7 nucleotides match TRBD1. Germline V gives CDR1 SGHRS, CDR2 YFSETQ. The CDR3 contains 17 residues. J was trimmed by 0 bases and V by 0 bases; bases with no gene match: 9. DNA for the CDR3: TGCGCCAGCAGCTTGGGAGGGACAGCTCGACCCTCCTACGAGCAGTACTTC. It is translated as CASSLGGTARPSYEQYF.

The gene calls are TRBV5-1 and TRBJ1-3; D may be TRBD1 (5 bases). CDR1 is SGHRS and CDR2 is YFSETQ in the germline V gene. Trimming removed 0 bases from V and 1 base from J, with 8 bases in between. CDR3 length: 15 residues. CDR3 in DNA: TGCGCCAGCAGCTTGGCCGGGACTTCTGGAAACACCATATATTTT. It is translated as CASSLAGTSGNTIYF.